Listed below are T cell receptor beta chains from one sample, sequenced in a study of T cell repertoires in cytomegalovirus infection. TCRdb called the reads again in MiXCR, with one record for every CDR3 protein. The sample includes some 940,000 distinct CDR3 sequences, less than 35% of them seen just once. Which antigens these TCRs recognize remains unknown. This material consisted of cultured CD8+ T cells from PBMCs, taken from culture after CMV antigen stimulation. These receptors were obtained from a human donor in good health (CMV status not recorded). Some clones in this sample may be carry-over from other donors' samples. The CDR3 runs from the conserved cysteine through the conserved F or W. A D gene is named only where the DNA matches it firmly. Rows may omit the clone size; those that give it use once, few, many or a size class.

TRBV6-1	few	TRBD1	TRBJ1-6	TGTGCCAGCAGGGGAGGGGACAGGGCTTTGGCACCCCTCCACTTT	CASRGGDRALAPLHF
TRBV29-1	.	.	TRBJ1-1	TGCAGCGCCACGGACGGACAGAACACTGAAGCTTTCTTT	CSATDGQNTEAFF
TRBV19	.	.	TRBJ1-6	TGTGCCAGTATTCCGAAAATCGTGGGGTCACCCCTCCACTTT	CASIPKIVGSPLHF
TRBV20-1	.	.	TRBJ2-7	TGCAGTGCTAGTGCCGCAGTTGTCCTGGAGGACGAGCAGTACTTC	CSASAAVVLEDEQYF
TRBV6-2/TRBV6-3	.	.	TRBJ2-1	TGTGCCAGCAGTTACGGGCCGAGCTCCTACAATGAGCAGTTCTTC	CASSYGPSSYNEQFF
TRBV2	.	.	TRBJ2-6	TGTGCCAGCAGTCTCCCCAAGGACCGCTCTGGGGCCAACGTCCTGACTTTC	CASSLPKDRSGANVLTF
TRBV4-1	.	TRBD2	TRBJ2-3	TGCGCCAGCAGCCCCTCAATGGGGGGGTCGGATACGCAGTATTTT	CASSPSMGGSDTQYF
TRBV7-2	.	TRBD1	TRBJ2-2	TGTGCCAGCAGCTACCGGGACAGATACACCAGGGAGCTGTTTTTT	CASSYRDRYTRELFF
TRBV7-3	.	.	TRBJ2-5	TGTGCCAGCAGCTTACCTGCTCCCGTAGAAGAGACCCAGTACTTC	CASSLPAPVEETQYF
TRBV9	.	TRBD1	TRBJ1-2	TGTGCCAGCAGGGGGACAGAATCCTATGGCTACACCTTC	CASRGTESYGYTF
TRBV9	.	.	TRBJ1-1	TGTGCCAGCAGCGTAGGAGGCACGGGGGGGAACACTGAAGCTTTCTTT	CASSVGGTGGNTEAFF
TRBV4-1	.	.	TRBJ1-2	TGCGCCAGCAGCCAAGGGGCAGGCGCCACAATGGGCTACACCTTC	CASSQGAGATMGYTF
TRBV20-1	.	TRBD2	TRBJ2-1	TGCAGTGCTTTCCCGCGGGGGGGACGCTACAATGAGCAGTTCTTC	CSAFPRGGRYNEQFF
TRBV27	many	.	TRBJ1-1	TGTGCCAGCAGCGATCGACAGATGAACACTGAAGCTTTCTTT	CASSDRQMNTEAFF
TRBV6-6	.	.	TRBJ1-4	TGTGCCAGCAGCCTCGCAGGGCCGAGTGAAAAACTGTTTTTT	CASSLAGPSEKLFF
TRBV13	few	.	TRBJ2-2	TGTGCCAGCAGCGCCCTTAATGACGGAACGAACACCGGGGAGCTGTTTTTT	CASSALNDGTNTGELFF
TRBV7-9	many	.	TRBJ2-1	TGTGCCAGCAGCTTAGCAGGGGGAACCTTGGGCAATGAGCAGTTCTTC	CASSLAGGTLGNEQFF
TRBV15	.	TRBD2	TRBJ2-2	TGTGCCACCAGCAGATATAGCGGGGGGAACACCGGGGAGCTGTTTTTT	CATSRYSGGNTGELFF
TRBV7-8	many	.	TRBJ2-7	TGTGCCAGCAGCTTAGCGCAGGGGTACGAGCAGTACTTC	CASSLAQGYEQYF
TRBV27	once	.	TRBJ1-1	TGTGCCAGCAGTTTATCACGGGGGGCGGTTGGCACTGAAGCTTTCTTT	CASSLSRGAVGTEAFF
TRBV12-3/TRBV12-4	few	.	TRBJ1-5	TGTGCCAGCAATTCTGGCGGTAGTCAGCCCCAGCATTTT	CASNSGGSQPQHF
TRBV12-3/TRBV12-4	.	TRBD1	TRBJ1-2	TGTGCCAGCAGCTCAGGGGGGGTATGGTATGGCTACACCTTC	CASSSGGVWYGYTF
TRBV10-3	many	.	TRBJ2-7	TGTGCCATCAGTGATACGGGGAGCTCCTACGAGCAGTACTTC	CAISDTGSSYEQYF
TRBV7-3	few	TRBD2	TRBJ2-2	TGTGCCAGCAGCTTAATTTCTAGCGGGGGCCCGAACACCGGGGAGCTGTTTTTT	CASSLISSGGPNTGELFF
TRBV6-5	.	.	TRBJ2-7	TGTGCCAGCAGTTACTCGATTCAGGGGTACGAGCAGTACTTC	CASSYSIQGYEQYF
TRBV7-2	many	.	TRBJ1-5	TGTGCCTCCCACGTGGGCCGGTGGAATCAGCCCCAGCATTTT	CASHVGRWNQPQHF
TRBV6-6	.	.	TRBJ2-3	TGTGCCAGCAGTTTCCAGAGGGTTCTCACAGATACGCAGTATTTT	CASSFQRVLTDTQYF
TRBV10-2	.	.	TRBJ1-2	TGCGCCAGCAGTGATTTGCCCCTCGGCGGCTACACCTTC	CASSDLPLGGYTF
TRBV6-5	.	.	TRBJ2-7	TGTGCCAGCAGTTACTCAGCGTGGGGAAACTCCTACGAGCAGTACTTC	CASSYSAWGNSYEQYF
TRBV27	.	.	TRBJ1-3	TGTGCCAGCGGGGTGGGGGGTGCTGGAAACACCATATATTTT	CASGVGGAGNTIYF
TRBV12-3/TRBV12-4	few	.	TRBJ2-2	TGTGCCAGCAGCTTCCTCCTAACGAGGGTGGAATACACCGGGGAGCTGTTTTTT	CASSFLLTRVEYTGELFF
TRBV5-5	.	TRBD1	TRBJ1-5	TGTGCCAGCAGCTTCAGGGGGCAGAACAATCAGCCCCAGCATTTT	CASSFRGQNNQPQHF
TRBV11-1	.	TRBD1	TRBJ2-2	TGTGCCAGCAGCTTAAACGGACAGGGAGGCACCGGGGAGCTGTTTTTT	CASSLNGQGGTGELFF
TRBV6-2/TRBV6-3	.	.	TRBJ1-2	TGTGCCAGCAGTTACTCAGAGAGAGACTATGGCTACACCTTC	CASSYSERDYGYTF
TRBV7-2	few	.	TRBJ2-7	TGTGCCAGCAGCCGCCTGGAGGGGGCGGATTTTTACGAGCAGTACTTC	CASSRLEGADFYEQYF
TRBV15	few	.	TRBJ2-1	TGTGCCACCAGCAGAGATCAAGGGGTTACAAATGAGCAGTTCTTC	CATSRDQGVTNEQFF
TRBV12-3/TRBV12-4	few	.	TRBJ1-1	TGTGCCAGCAGTGTGCTGGCCGAGAGTATCGCTGAAGCTTTCTTT	CASSVLAESIAEAFF
TRBV9	.	TRBD1	TRBJ2-6	TGTGCCAGCAGCCACAACAAGTGGACAGGGGATATGAAGGCTGGGGCCAACGTCCTGACTTTC	CASSHNKWTGDMKAGANVLTF
TRBV5-6	.	.	TRBJ1-2	TGTGCCAGCAGCTTGGTGGTAAGGGGAGTAGAAGGAGCTAACTATGGCTACACCTTC	CASSLVVRGVEGANYGYTF
TRBV2	.	TRBD1	TRBJ2-6	TGTGCCAGCAGTGACTGGGACAGGGCTGACTCTGGGGCCAACGTCCTGACTTTC	CASSDWDRADSGANVLTF
TRBV12-3/TRBV12-4	.	.	TRBJ1-2	TGTGCCAGCAGTTCCCCTTGGACCTTC	CASSSPWTF
TRBV5-5	few	.	TRBJ2-1	TGTGCCAGCAGCACAAGCAGGGTAATGGGCTACAATGAGCAGTTCTTC	CASSTSRVMGYNEQFF
TRBV20-1	.	.	TRBJ1-2	TGCAGTGCTAGAGATCCCGCCAACGGCGGGGGCGGCTACACCTTC	CSARDPANGGGGYTF
TRBV5-5	few	.	TRBJ1-1	TGTGCCAGCAGCTTTTGGGCGGGGGCTGAAGCTTTCTTT	CASSFWAGAEAFF
TRBV19	few	TRBD1	TRBJ1-1	TGTGCCAGTAGTCCCAGGACAGGGCGGACTGAAGCTTTCTTT	CASSPRTGRTEAFF
TRBV12-3/TRBV12-4	many	TRBD1	TRBJ1-2	TGTGCCAGCAGCCTATCAGGGGGCTGGGGCTACACCTTC	CASSLSGGWGYTF
TRBV4-1	few	.	TRBJ2-1	TGCGCCAGCAGCCAGTCCGGGACGGGATACAATGAGCAGTTCTTC	CASSQSGTGYNEQFF
TRBV12-3/TRBV12-4	many	TRBD2	TRBJ2-5	TGTGCCAGCAGTTTCCTCACTGCGGGGGGCCGACGATCCCAAGAGACCCAGTACTTC	CASSFLTAGGRRSQETQYF
TRBV12-3/TRBV12-4	.	.	TRBJ2-1	TGTGCCAGCAGCCCCCGGGGAGGTAGCGGACTACAAAGCTCCTACAATGAGCAGTTCTTC	CASSPRGGSGLQSSYNEQFF